This TCR beta chain was captured by sequencing in a study of Ad26.COV2.S vaccination and SARS-CoV-2 variants. Treatment meaning: roughly 18 received Ad26.COV2.S at low or high dose, single or two shots; 5 received placebo; per-sample allocation not given. Samples were taken on day 63 after the first vaccine or placebo injection. Profiled with immunoSEQ multiplex PCR; TCRdb holds only in-frame clones, not every one. The repertoire holds roughly 410,000 clones, with around 82% as singletons. Study-wide results and limits: CD8+ and CD4+ T cells specific for spike reportedly responded with substantial breadth after vaccination.

On this clone: Antigen: not known.

Germline CDR1 SGDLS, CDR2 YYNGEE. Trimming cost V 4 bases and J 5 bases, with 3 bases left between them. CDR3 length: 11 residues. The V call is TRBV9, the J call TRBJ1-4; D gene uncertain. The clonotype originates from a person aged 18-65 years who received the Ad26.COV2.S COVID-19 vaccine or a placebo. The material sequenced was peripheral blood, taken in a trial of Ad26.COV2.S vaccine versus placebo. Here the CDR3 reads CASSSNEKLFF. For the CDR3, the DNA is TGTGCCAGCAGCTCAAATGAAAAACTGTTTTTT.